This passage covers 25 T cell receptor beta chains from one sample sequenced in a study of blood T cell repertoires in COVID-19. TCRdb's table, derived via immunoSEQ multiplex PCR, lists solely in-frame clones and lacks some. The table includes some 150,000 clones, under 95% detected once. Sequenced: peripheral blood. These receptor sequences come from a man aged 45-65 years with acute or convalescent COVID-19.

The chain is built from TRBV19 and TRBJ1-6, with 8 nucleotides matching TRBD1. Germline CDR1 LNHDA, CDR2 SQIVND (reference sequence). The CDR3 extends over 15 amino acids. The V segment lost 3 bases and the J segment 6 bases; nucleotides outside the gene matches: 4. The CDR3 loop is CASSIWTGSNSPLHF. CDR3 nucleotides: TGTGCCAGTAGTATTTGGACAGGGAGTAATTCACCCCTCCACTTT.

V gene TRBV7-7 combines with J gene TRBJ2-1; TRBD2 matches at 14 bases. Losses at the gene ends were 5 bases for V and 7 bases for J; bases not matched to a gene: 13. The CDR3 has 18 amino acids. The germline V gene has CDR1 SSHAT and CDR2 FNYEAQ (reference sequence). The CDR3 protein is CASSLGPGLAGVRNEQFF. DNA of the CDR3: TGTGCCAGCAGCCTAGGACCGGGACTAGCGGGAGTGAGGAATGAGCAGTTCTTC. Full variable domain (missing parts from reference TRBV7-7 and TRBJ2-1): GAGVSQSPRYKVTKRGQDVTLRCDPISSHATLYWYQQALGQGPEFLTYFNYEAQPDKSGLPSDRFSAERPEGSISTLTIQRTEQRDSAMYRCASSLGPGLAGVRNEQFFGPGTRLTVL.

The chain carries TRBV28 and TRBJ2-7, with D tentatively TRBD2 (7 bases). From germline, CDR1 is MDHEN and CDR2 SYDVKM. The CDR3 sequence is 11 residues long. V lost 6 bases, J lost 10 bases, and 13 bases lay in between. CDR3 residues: CASRGGPKQYV. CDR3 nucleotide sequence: TGTGCCAGCAGGGGGGGGCCGAAACAGTACGTC.

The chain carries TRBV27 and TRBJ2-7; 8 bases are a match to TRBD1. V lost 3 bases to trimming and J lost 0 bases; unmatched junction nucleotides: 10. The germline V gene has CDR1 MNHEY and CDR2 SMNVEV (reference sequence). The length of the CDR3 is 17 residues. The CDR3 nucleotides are TGTGCCAGCAGTTTTCGGGGCCCACAGGGGGACTCCTACGAGCAGTACTTC. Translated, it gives CASSFRGPQGDSYEQYF.

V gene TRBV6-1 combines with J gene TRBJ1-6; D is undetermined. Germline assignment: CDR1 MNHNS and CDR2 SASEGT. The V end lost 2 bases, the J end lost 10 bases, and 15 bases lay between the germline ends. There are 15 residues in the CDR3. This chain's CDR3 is CASSEIWQRESPLHF. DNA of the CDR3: TGTGCCAGCAGTGAAATATGGCAAAGGGAGTCACCCCTCCACTTT.

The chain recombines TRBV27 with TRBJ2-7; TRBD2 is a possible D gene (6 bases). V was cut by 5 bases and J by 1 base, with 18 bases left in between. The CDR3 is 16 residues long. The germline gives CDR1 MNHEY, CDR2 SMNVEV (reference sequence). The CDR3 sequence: CASSEGSGYPSYEQYF. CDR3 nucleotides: TGTGCCAGCAGTGAGGGTAGCGGTTACCCTTCCTACGAGCAGTACTTC.

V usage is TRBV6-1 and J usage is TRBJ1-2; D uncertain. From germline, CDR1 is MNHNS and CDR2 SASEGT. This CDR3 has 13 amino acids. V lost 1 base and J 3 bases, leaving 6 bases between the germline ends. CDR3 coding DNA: TGTGCCAGCAGTGAAGGTGACTACTATGGCTACACCTTC. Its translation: CASSEGDYYGYTF.

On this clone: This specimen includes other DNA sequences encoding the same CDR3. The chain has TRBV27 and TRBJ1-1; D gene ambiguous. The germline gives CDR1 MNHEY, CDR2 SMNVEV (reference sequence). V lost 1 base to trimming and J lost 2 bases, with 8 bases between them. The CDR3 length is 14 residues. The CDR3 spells CASSLFGGNTEAFF. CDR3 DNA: TGTGCCAGCAGTTTATTTGGCGGTAACACTGAAGCTTTCTTT.

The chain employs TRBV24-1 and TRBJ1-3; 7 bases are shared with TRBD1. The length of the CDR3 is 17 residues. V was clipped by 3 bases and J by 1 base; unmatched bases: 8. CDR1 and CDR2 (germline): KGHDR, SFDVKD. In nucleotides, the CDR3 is TGTGCCACCAGTGATCACGAGGGGGCCTTTTCTGGAAACACCATATATTTT. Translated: CATSDHEGAFSGNTIYF.

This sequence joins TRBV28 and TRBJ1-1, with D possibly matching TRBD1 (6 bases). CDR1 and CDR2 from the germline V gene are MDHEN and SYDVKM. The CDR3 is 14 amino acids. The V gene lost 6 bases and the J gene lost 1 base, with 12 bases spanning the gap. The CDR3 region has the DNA TGTGCCAGCAGCAAGACAGGCTCGAACACTGAAGCTTTCTTT. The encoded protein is CASSKTGSNTEAFF.

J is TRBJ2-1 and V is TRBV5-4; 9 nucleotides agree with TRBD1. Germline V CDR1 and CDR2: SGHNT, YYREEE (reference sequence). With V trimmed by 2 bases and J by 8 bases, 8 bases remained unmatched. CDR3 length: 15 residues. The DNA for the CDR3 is TGTGCCAGCAGCTTCGGGACAGGGTTTTTGGATGAGCAGTTCTTC. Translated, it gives CASSFGTGFLDEQFF.

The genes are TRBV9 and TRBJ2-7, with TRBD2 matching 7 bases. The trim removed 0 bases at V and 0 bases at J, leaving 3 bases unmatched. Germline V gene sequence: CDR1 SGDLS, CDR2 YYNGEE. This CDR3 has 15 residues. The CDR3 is CASSVGGGGSYEQYF. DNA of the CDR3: TGTGCCAGCAGCGTAGGAGGCGGGGGCTCCTACGAGCAGTACTTC.

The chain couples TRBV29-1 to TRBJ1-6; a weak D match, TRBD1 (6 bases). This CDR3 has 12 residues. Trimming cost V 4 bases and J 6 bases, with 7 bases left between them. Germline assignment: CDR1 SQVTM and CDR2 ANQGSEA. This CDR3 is CSVGTANSPLHF. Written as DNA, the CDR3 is TGCAGCGTTGGGACAGCTAATTCACCCCTCCACTTT.

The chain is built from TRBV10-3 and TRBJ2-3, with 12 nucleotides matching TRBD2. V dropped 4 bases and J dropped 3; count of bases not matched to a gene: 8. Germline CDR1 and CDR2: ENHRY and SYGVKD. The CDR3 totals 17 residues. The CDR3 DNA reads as TGTGCCATCAGTGGTGGGGCTAGCGGGAGGGCAACAGATACGCAGTATTTT. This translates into CAISGGASGRATDTQYF.

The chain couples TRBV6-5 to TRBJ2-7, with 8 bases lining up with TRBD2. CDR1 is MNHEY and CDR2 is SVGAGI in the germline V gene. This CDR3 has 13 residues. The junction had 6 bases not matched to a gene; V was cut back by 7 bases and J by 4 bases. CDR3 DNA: TGTGCCAGCATAGGCGGGAGGTTTTACGAGCAGTACTTC. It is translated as CASIGGRFYEQYF.

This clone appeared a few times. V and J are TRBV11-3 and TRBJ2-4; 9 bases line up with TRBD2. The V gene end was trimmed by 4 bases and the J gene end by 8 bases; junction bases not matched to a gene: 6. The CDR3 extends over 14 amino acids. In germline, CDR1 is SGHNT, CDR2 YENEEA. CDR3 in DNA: TGTGCCAGCAGCTCCTTAGCGGGAGTTGACATTCAGTACTTC. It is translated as CASSSLAGVDIQYF.

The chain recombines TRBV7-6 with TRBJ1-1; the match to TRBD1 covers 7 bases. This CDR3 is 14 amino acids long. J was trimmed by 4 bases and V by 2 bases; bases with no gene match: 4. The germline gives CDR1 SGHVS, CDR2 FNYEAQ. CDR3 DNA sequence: TGTGCCAGCAGCTTAAAGGGACAGTTCACTGAAGCTTTCTTT. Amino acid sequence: CASSLKGQFTEAFF.

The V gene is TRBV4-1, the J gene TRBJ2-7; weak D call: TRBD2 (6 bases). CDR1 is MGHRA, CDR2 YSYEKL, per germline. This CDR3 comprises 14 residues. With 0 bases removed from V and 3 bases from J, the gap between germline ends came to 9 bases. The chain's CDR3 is CASSQEWRGYEQYF. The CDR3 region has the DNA TGCGCCAGCAGCCAAGAATGGCGGGGCTACGAGCAGTACTTC.

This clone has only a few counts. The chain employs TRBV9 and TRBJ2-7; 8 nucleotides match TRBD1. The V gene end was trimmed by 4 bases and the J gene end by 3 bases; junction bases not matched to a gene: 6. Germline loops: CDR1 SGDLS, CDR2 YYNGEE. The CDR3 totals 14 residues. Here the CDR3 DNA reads TGTGCCAGCAGCCCGGGGGACAGGAACTACGAGCAGTACTTC. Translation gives CASSPGDRNYEQYF.

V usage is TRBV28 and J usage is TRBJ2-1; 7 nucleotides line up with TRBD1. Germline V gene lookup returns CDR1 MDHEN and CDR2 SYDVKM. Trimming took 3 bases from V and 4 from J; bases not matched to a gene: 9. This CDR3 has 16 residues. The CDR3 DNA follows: TGTGCCAGCAGTTTGGGAACAGGGGTACGGTACAATGAGCAGTTCTTC. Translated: CASSLGTGVRYNEQFF. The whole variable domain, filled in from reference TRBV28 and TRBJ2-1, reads DVKVTQSSRYLVKRTGEKVFLECVQDMDHENMFWYRQDPGLGLRLIYFSYDVKMKEKGDIPEGYSVSREKKERFSLILESASTNQTSMYLCASSLGTGVRYNEQFFGPGTRLTVL.

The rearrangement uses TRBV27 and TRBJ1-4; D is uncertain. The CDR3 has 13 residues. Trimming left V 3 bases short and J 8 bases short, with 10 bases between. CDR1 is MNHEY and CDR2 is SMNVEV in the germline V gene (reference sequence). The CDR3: CASSFGDGEKLFF. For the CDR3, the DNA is TGTGCCAGCAGTTTCGGGGATGGGGAAAAACTGTTTTTT.

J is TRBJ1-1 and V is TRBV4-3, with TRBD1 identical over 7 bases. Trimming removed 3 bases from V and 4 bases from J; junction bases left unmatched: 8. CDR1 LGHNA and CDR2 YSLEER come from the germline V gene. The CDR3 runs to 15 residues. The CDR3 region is CASSQNGQATTEAFF. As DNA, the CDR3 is TGCGCCAGCAGCCAGAACGGACAGGCCACCACTGAAGCTTTCTTT.

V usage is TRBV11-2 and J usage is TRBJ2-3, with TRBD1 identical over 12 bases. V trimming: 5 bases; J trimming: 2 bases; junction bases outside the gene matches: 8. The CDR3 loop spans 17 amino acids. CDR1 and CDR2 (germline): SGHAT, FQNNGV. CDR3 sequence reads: CASSTIGTGGATDTQYF. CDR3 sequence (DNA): TGTGCCAGCAGCACTATCGGGACAGGGGGCGCCACAGATACGCAGTATTTT.

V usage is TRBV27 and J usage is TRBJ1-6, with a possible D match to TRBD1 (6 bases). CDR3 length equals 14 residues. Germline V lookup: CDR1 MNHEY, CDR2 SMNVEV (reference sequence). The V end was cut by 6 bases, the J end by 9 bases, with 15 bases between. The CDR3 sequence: CASSITGIPSPLHF. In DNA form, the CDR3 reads TGTGCCAGCAGCATTACAGGGATCCCTTCACCCCTCCACTTT.

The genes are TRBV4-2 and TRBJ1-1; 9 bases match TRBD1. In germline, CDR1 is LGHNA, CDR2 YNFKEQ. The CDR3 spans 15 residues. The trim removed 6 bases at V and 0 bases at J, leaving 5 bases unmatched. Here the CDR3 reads CASRRQGVLNTEAFF. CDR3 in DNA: TGTGCCAGCAGACGACAGGGGGTTCTGAACACTGAAGCTTTCTTT.